The 5 T cell receptor beta chains given below trace back to one sample, sequenced in a study of blood T cells in healthy people across ages. A second PCR, run for 7 to 11 cycles, used a sample-barcoded 5' primer plus a J-beta primer mix. TCRdb redid the calling of the 5' RACE reads with MiXCR, one entry per CDR3 protein. The data contain around 670,000 distinct CDR3 sequences, approximately 30% of them singletons. The sample consisted of blood. Receptors originate from a woman aged 80 or older in good health.

DNA of the CDR3: TGCAGTGTCTACCGGGACAGGGGCAATGAGCAGTACTTC. It yields the protein CSVYRDRGNEQYF. This rearrangement joins TRBV20-1 to TRBJ2-7; 10 nucleotides agree with TRBD1. V trimming: 7 bases; J trimming: 7 bases; junction bases outside the gene matches: 10. The CDR3 loop spans 13 amino acids. Germline CDR1 reads DFQATT; CDR2 reads SNEGSKA (reference sequence).

This clonotype was counted a few times. A read error is possible here, since a much larger clone lies one base away. This sequence joins TRBV6-5 and TRBJ2-1, with 7 bases fitting TRBD2. The J call may be wrong; the DNA end is better matched by TRBJ2-7. The germline V gene has CDR1 MNHEY and CDR2 SVGAGI. There are 14 residues in the CDR3. CDR3 sequence (DNA): TGTGCCAGCATGGCCAGCGGGGTAATAAATGAGCAGTACTTC. Its protein product is CASMASGVINEQYF.

In regard to this clonotype: Possible read error: a much larger clone is one base away. V is TRBV20-1 and J is TRBJ1-5, with TRBD1 as a possible D gene (6 bases). The CDR3 contains 14 residues. CDR1 and CDR2 from the germline V gene are DFQATT and SNEGSKA (reference sequence). V dropped 3 bases and J dropped 0 bases, with 9 bases sitting between them. CDR3 residues: CSASTGCSNQPQHF. In DNA form, the CDR3 reads TGCAGTGCTAGTACAGGGTGTAGCAATCAGCCCCAGCATTTT.

A word on this clonotype: One junction end disagrees with the germline gene, perhaps due to a read error. The chain links TRBV12-3 or TRBV12-4 to TRBJ2-2; the match to TRBD2 covers 16 bases. CDR3 size: 17 residues. For the CDR3, the DNA is TGTGCCAGCAGAGTGGGACTAGCGGGGGGGGATTCGGGGGCGCTGTTTTTT. Protein product: CASRVGLAGGDSGALFF.

This clonotype was counted between two and nine times. This chain connects TRBV5-1 to TRBJ1-6, with 7 bases lining up with TRBD1. CDR1 SGHRS and CDR2 YFSETQ come from the germline V gene. Germline trimming cut 4 bases from V and 9 bases from J; bases unmatched to any gene: 10. The CDR3 totals 15 residues. The CDR3 bases are TGCGCCAGCAGCATCGAGACAGGGTCAAGTTCACCCCTCCACTTT. Its protein is CASSIETGSSSPLHF.